The 27 T cell receptor beta chains below were found in one sample sequenced in a study of tumor-infiltrating lymphocytes in primary liver carcinoma. Each 20-30 mg portion of unsorted bulk tissue served as the source for co-extraction of RNA and DNA. From approximately 0.5 ug of total RNA, TCR beta-specific cDNA was reverse-transcribed using a constant-region primer. Three nested multiplex PCR rounds of slightly modified ARM-PCR generated TCR beta libraries. Running 10 cycles apiece, the first two PCR rounds relied on TRBV1-TRBV30 forward primers together with a C-beta reverse primer. TCRdb re-analysed the multiplex PCR reads in MiXCR, keeping a single row per CDR3 protein. The sample has 30,000 to 40,000 distinct CDR3 sequences; roughly four fifths are singletons. Sequencing input: liver tumor tissue from sampling region 4. Subset defined: tumor region T4, right-lateral pole. These receptors were obtained from a middle-aged man with primary liver carcinoma and hepatitis B virus infection.

By its share, this clonotype is medium-sized (0.01 to 0.1%). This chain joins TRBV6-1 and TRBJ2-3, with D perhaps TRBD2 (6 bases). Trimming left V 1 base short and J 4 bases short, with 9 bases between. The CDR3 is 14 residues long. The V gene's germline CDR1 is MNHNS and CDR2 SASEGT. CDR3 sequence reads: CASSEGLGPDTQYF. CDR3 DNA sequence: TGTGCCAGCAGTGAAGGACTAGGGCCAGATACGCAGTATTTT.

As for this clonotype: Since the CDR3 does not end with the conserved phenylalanine or tryptophan, this likely comes from a read error. CDR3 amino acids: CARSPPGRADTQYL. CDR3 nucleotide sequence: TGTGCCAGGAGTCCCCCGGGCCGGGCAGATACGCAGTATCTT. V usage is TRBV11-2 and J usage is TRBJ2-3; no definite D call. Trimming stripped 9 bases from V and 4 bases from J, with 17 bases between. Looked up from germline, CDR1 is SGHAT and CDR2 is FQNNGV. The CDR3 spans 14 residues.

This clonotype was detected many times. The CDR3 region is CASSEDSYGYTF. The CDR3 DNA reads TGTGCCAGTAGTGAAGACTCCTATGGCTACACCTTC. The V gene is TRBV19, the J gene TRBJ1-2; no definite D call. Germline V gene sequence: CDR1 LNHDA, CDR2 SQIVND (reference sequence). The CDR3 spans 12 residues. Between the trimmed V and J ends, which lost 5 bases and 4 bases, there was a span of 8 bases.

Points on this clonotype: With a much larger clone just one base away, this may be a read error. This CDR3 is missing its conserved last phenylalanine or tryptophan, likely due to a read error. The V and J genes are TRBV5-1 and TRBJ2-1, with 7 bases aligning to TRBD2. With V trimmed by 5 bases and J by 4 bases, 6 bases remained unmatched. This CDR3 contains 14 residues. Germline values: CDR1 SGHRS, CDR2 YFSETQ. CDR3 amino acids: CASRPSSGYNEQFL. CDR3 in DNA: TGCGCCAGCAGGCCCTCTAGCGGATACAATGAGCAGTTCTTA.

The V and J genes are TRBV28 and TRBJ2-7, with D perhaps matching TRBD2 (5 bases). The CDR3 has 15 amino acids. Trimming removed 8 bases from V and 7 bases from J, with 24 bases in between. Germline V gene sequence: CDR1 MDHEN, CDR2 SYDVKM. The CDR3 bases are TGTGCCAGCGGACTCCTTCCGGCAGGAGAAGGGGAGCAGTACTTC. It codes for CASGLLPAGEGEQYF.

Turning to this clonotype: At one of its ends the junction is not consistent with the germline gene, which may arise from a read error. The CDR3 protein is CDSGPLADQRLEYF. Here the CDR3 DNA reads TGTGACAGCGGTCCCCTGGCGGACCAGAGACTCGAGTACTTC. The chain links TRBV28 to TRBJ2-7; maybe TRBD2 (5 bases). The CDR3 runs to 14 residues. Germline V gene data show CDR1 as MDHEN and CDR2 as SYDVKM.

With respect to this clonotype: One base away lies a much larger clone, so this may be a sequencing read error. The V and J genes are TRBV7-2 and TRBJ2-1, with D perhaps matching TRBD2 (6 bases). This CDR3 has 15 residues. Germline lookup yields CDR1 SGHTA and CDR2 FQGNSA. CDR3 in amino acids: CASSLRRDPYSEQFF. CDR3 DNA: TGTGCCAGCAGCTTAAGGCGGGACCCCTACAGTGAGCAGTTCTTC.

Points on this clonotype: Sequence at one end of the junction differs from germline and may be a read error. J is TRBJ1-2 and V is TRBV4-3; D may be TRBD1 (6 bases). CDR1 is LGHNA, CDR2 YSLEER, per germline. The CDR3 contains 16 residues. The CDR3 DNA reads TGCGCCAGCAGCCTGGCGGGGGCAGGGAGGAACTATGGCTACGCCTTC. It encodes CASSLAGAGRNYGYAF.

A remark on this clonotype: A junction boundary mismatches the germline segment, possibly from a read error. The chain is built from TRBV19 and TRBJ2-1; 12 bases agree with TRBD2. Germline V gene sequence: CDR1 LNHDA, CDR2 SQIVND (reference sequence). The CDR3 loop spans 15 amino acids. The CDR3 DNA sequence: TGTGCCAGTAGTCATAGGGGACTAGCGGGTAATGAGCAATTCTTC. It yields the protein CASSHRGLAGNEQFF.

A word on this clonotype: Given the absence of the conserved phenylalanine or tryptophan at the CDR3 end, a read error is likely. The gene calls are TRBV4-3 and TRBJ1-6; 8 bases align to TRBD1. V lost 5 bases, J lost 8 bases, and 11 bases stayed unmatched. The CDR3 is 16 residues long. Germline CDR1 reads LGHNA; CDR2 reads YSLEER. CDR3: CASSSWDRRRYSPLHL. The CDR3 DNA follows: TGCGCCAGCAGCTCCTGGGACAGGAGAAGGTATTCACCCCTCCACCTT.

In the case of this clonotype: No conserved phenylalanine or tryptophan ends this CDR3, so it is likely a read error. The CDR3 spells CTSTHRENTEAFL. The DNA for the CDR3 is TGTACCAGCACTCATAGGGAGAACACTGAAGCTTTCTTG. This chain joins TRBV5-5 and TRBJ1-1; D is unclear. Germline V gene sequence: CDR1 SGHKS, CDR2 YYEKEE (reference sequence). This CDR3 region has 13 residues.

This clonotype was found a few times. This rearrangement joins TRBV4-1 to TRBJ2-1; 7 bases map to TRBD2. V shed 0 bases and J 6 bases; nucleotides not matched to a gene: 17. CDR3 size: 19 residues. Germline CDR1 and CDR2: MGHRA and YSYEKL. CDR3 nucleotide sequence: TGCGCCAGCAGCCAAGACCGACGAGGGAGGGCCAGGGTCCGCAATGAGCAGTTCTTC. This encodes CASSQDRRGRARVRNEQFF.

This chain uses TRBV7-2 with TRBJ2-1; no clear D gene. Trimming shortened V by 0 bases and J by 6 bases, and 9 bases separated the two germline ends. Germline-derived CDR1 and CDR2 are SGHTA and FQGNSA. This CDR3 has 14 amino acids. CDR3 sequence (DNA): TGTGCCAGCAGCTTAGCAGCGCAGGCCAATGAGCAGTTCTTC. Its translation: CASSLAAQANEQFF.

With regard to this clonotype: Germline and junction disagree at one end, which may indicate a read error. The chain couples TRBV11-1 to TRBJ1-6; the D is unclear. The CDR3 length is 13 residues. Germline CDR1 SGHAT, CDR2 FQDESV (reference sequence). CDR3 DNA sequence: TGTGCCAGCAGCCGTACACTGACTTCACCCATCCACTTT. Translating it yields CASSRTLTSPIHF.

Of note for this clonotype: The final CDR3 position lacks the conserved phenylalanine or tryptophan, pointing to a likely read error. V is TRBV6-5 and J is TRBJ2-6; tentatively, D is TRBD1 (5 bases). CDR3 length: 16 residues. Germline assignment: CDR1 MNHEY and CDR2 SVGAGI. The CDR3 loop is CASRYFTGSGADVLTC. The CDR3, as DNA: TGTGCAAGCAGATACTTCACGGGCTCTGGGGCCGACGTCCTGACTTGC.

This clonotype has more than one count but fewer than ten. The junction shows a germline mismatch at one end, possibly a read error. This chain links TRBV12-3 or TRBV12-4 with TRBJ2-1, with 12 bases identical to TRBD2. The CDR3 contains 14 residues. The CDR3 sequence: CASMTSGRHNGQFF. The CDR3 DNA sequence: TGTGCCAGTATGACTAGCGGGAGACACAATGGGCAGTTCTTC.

This clonotype qualifies as medium-sized. The chain joins TRBV7-8 to TRBJ2-1, with D possibly TRBD2 on 5 matching bases. Germline CDR1 SGHVS, CDR2 FQNEAQ. The CDR3 consists of 15 residues. Trimming cost V 1 base and J 4 bases, with 11 bases left between them. Here the CDR3 reads CASSLGTPNYNEQFF. Here the CDR3 DNA reads TGTGCCAGCAGCTTAGGGACTCCTAATTACAATGAGCAGTTCTTC. Full variable domain (remainder filled in from reference TRBV7-8 and TRBJ2-1): GAGVSQSPRYKVAKRGQDVALRCDPISGHVSLFWYQQALGQGPEFLTYFQNEAQLDKSGLPSDRFFAERPEGSVSTLKIQRTQQEDSAVYLCASSLGTPNYNEQFFGPGTRLTVL.

About this clonotype: The junction departs from germline at one end; a sequencing error may be responsible. This chain links TRBV19 with TRBJ1-5, with D possibly TRBD1 on 6 matching bases. CDR1 and CDR2 from the germline V gene are LNHDA and SQIVND (reference sequence). This CDR3 has 15 residues. The CDR3 bases are TGTGCCAGTAGTACTGGGGCAGGAGGCGGACAGCCCCGGTATTTT. Its translation is CASSTGAGGGQPRYF.

A remark on this clonotype: One junction end does not reproduce the germline sequence, and a read error may be involved. This chain links TRBV12-3 or TRBV12-4 with TRBJ2-5; 7 bases map to TRBD1. This CDR3 contains 14 residues. In DNA form, the CDR3 reads TGTGCCAGCACTCAGGGACAGTCCCAAGAGACCCAATATTTC. This encodes CASTQGQSQETQYF.

The sample holds a few counts of this clonotype. This sequence may be a read error, since a much larger clone differs from it by one base. The rearrangement links TRBV19 to TRBJ2-1; 10 bases align to TRBD1. The CDR3 length is 15 residues. Trimming removed 8 bases from V and 7 bases from J; junction bases left unmatched: 11. The germline CDR1 and CDR2 sequences are LNHDA and SQIVND (reference sequence). CDR3 loop: CASANNRTGGNEQFF. The CDR3 DNA sequence: TGTGCCAGTGCCAACAACCGGACAGGGGGAAATGAGCAGTTCTTC.

The sample holds a few counts of this clonotype. At one of its ends the junction is not consistent with the germline gene, which may arise from a read error. CDR3 bases: TGCGCTAACAGATCGAACAGCTACGAGCAGTACTTC. It codes for CANRSNSYEQYF. J is TRBJ2-7 and V is TRBV11-2; D gene uncertain. CDR3 length: 12 residues. CDR1 and CDR2 (germline): SGHAT, FQNNGV.

The V call is TRBV4-2, the J call TRBJ2-2; D might be TRBD2 (5 bases). Germline CDR1 reads LGHNA; CDR2 reads YNFKEQ. CDR3 length: 14 residues. The V and J ends lost 10 bases and 4 bases respectively, with 16 bases between them. DNA of the CDR3: TGTGCCATCATCCAAGTGGGGAGCACCGGGGAGCTGTTTTTT. Translating gives CAIIQVGSTGELFF.

In its sample, this clonotype was seen many times. The chain is built from TRBV2 and TRBJ2-1, with D hard to call. V lost 4 bases, J lost 0 bases, and 7 bases lay in between. The germline gives CDR1 SNHLY, CDR2 FYNNEI. The CDR3 contains 14 residues. The CDR3 bases are TGTGCCAGCAGTGTACTGCTCTCCTACAATGAGCAGTTCTTC. This gives the protein CASSVLLSYNEQFF.

The chain carries TRBV6-2 or TRBV6-3 and TRBJ2-1; no definite D call. Trimming removed 6 bases from V and 13 bases from J, with 13 bases in between. This CDR3 contains 11 residues. Germline V gene data show CDR1 as MNHEY and CDR2 as SVGEGT. The CDR3 nucleotides read TGTGCCAGCAGCTACCCCAGTGATCAGTTCTTC. Protein product: CASSYPSDQFF.

A word on this clonotype: A junction end diverges from the germline sequence, so it may reflect a read error. The chain carries TRBV10-2 and TRBJ1-1; D remains ambiguous. CDR3 length: 13 residues. Germline loops: CDR1 WSHSY, CDR2 SAAADI. The CDR3 sequence is CASSEIENTEVSF. The CDR3 DNA is TGCGCCAGCAGTGAAATAGAAAACACTGAAGTTTCCTTT.

The rearrangement joins TRBV11-2 to TRBJ2-3, with D unclear. Between the trimmed V and J ends, which lost 9 bases and 6 bases, there was a span of 19 bases. The CDR3 totals 14 residues. The germline V gene encodes CDR1 SGHAT and CDR2 FQNNGV. CDR3 residues: CARSPPGLADTQYF. CDR3 DNA sequence: TGTGCCAGGAGCCCCCCGGGCCTGGCGGATACGCAGTATTTT.

This sequence joins TRBV29-1 and TRBJ1-4; no reliable D call. CDR1 and CDR2 from the germline V gene are SQVTM and ANQGSEA. This CDR3 comprises 13 residues. The CDR3 is CRIDGGIGEKLFF. DNA for the CDR3: TGCAGGATTGACGGAGGGATAGGTGAAAAACTGTTTTTT.